This T cell receptor beta chain was identified in a study of cytomegalovirus exposure and HLA in healthy donors. Overall study results and limits: A list of 164 TCR beta chains associated with cytomegalovirus was given. Segments of the TCR beta V type were, in most cases, productive about 87% or about 30% of the time in an earlier analysis.

The donors (healthy individuals) were bone marrow donors. The germline V gene encodes CDR1 MGHRA and CDR2 YSYEKL. J was trimmed by 2 bases and V by 1 base; bases with no gene match: 7. This CDR3 has 17 residues. Turning to this clone: What it recognizes is unknown.

Primers: 60 Vbeta forward and 13 Jbeta reverse. Using immunoSEQ multiplex PCR, the repertoire was profiled, and TCRdb retains in-frame clones only, with some absent. The table has about 200,000 clones, around 83% seen once. This chain links TRBV4-1 with TRBJ2-2, with 7 bases matching TRBD2. Sequencing was done on a sample of PBMCs. The sequence came from a woman between 40 and 55 years old in good health and CMV-seronegative. CDR3 sequence (DNA): TGCGCCAGCAGCCAAGTGCGCCTAGCGGACAACACCGGGGAGCTGTTTTTT. Its protein product is CASSQVRLADNTGELFF.